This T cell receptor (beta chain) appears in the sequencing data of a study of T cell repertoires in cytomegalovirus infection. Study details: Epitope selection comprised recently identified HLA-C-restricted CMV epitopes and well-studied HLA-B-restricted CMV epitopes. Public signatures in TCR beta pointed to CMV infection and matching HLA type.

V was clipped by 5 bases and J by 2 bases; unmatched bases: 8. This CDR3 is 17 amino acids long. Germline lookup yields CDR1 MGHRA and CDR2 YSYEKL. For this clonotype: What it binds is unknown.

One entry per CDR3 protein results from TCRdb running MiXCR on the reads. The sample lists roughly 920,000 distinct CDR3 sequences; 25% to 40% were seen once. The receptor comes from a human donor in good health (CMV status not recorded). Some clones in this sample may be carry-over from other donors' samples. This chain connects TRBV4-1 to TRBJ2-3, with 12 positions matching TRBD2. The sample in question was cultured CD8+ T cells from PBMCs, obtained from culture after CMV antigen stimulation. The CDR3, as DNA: TGCGCCAGCAGCATGACTAGCGGGGGATCAACCACAGATACGCAGTATTTT. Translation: CASSMTSGGSTTDTQYF.